The clone carrying this T cell receptor beta chain has a handful of counts. Its specificity is not known. This CDR3 spans 13 amino acids. Trimming shortened V by 6 bases and J by 4 bases, and 10 bases separated the two germline ends. Germline V gene data show CDR1 as SEHNR and CDR2 as FQNEAQ (reference sequence). The data were obtained in a study of T cell responses to AZD1222 COVID-19 vaccine. Study-wide results and caveats: Baseline seropositives among AZD1222 recipients totaled only 5 to 7. Reportedly, nearly half the spike-specific TCRs target unmutated variant regions. With dominance at 160-218 and 743-854, vaccine-associated CD4 TCRs spanned spike.

Some clones are missing from TCRdb's copy, which holds only in-frame ones; the method was immunoSEQ multiplex PCR. There are over 80,000 clones in the sample; 91% occur only once, and around 8.4% lies in the top ten. This chain uses TRBV7-9 with TRBJ1-3, with D possibly TRBD1 on 6 matching bases. The sequencing used peripheral blood, collected 28 days after the second AZD1222 dose. This clonotype was sampled from an adult who received the AZD1222 COVID-19 vaccine. This chain's CDR3 is CASRAGVGNTIYF. The CDR3 bases are TGTGCCAGCAGGGCAGGGGTAGGAAACACCATATATTTT.